Below, one TCR beta chain is given with its context. Its antigen is unidentified. This same CDR3 is encoded by further DNA sequences in the sample. Deep-level assay runs were performed. Assay used: immunoSEQ multiplex PCR; TCRdb lists only in-frame clones, some missing. The data show more than 2,000,000 clones, 85% to 95% seen once. These data originate in a study of shared clonotypes between healthy human individuals. The donor population consisted of healthy HIV-negative adults with no recent acute infections or vaccinations. Study-wide results and caveats: Clonotype sharing levels among donors were expected to vary with sequencing depth.

Germline loops: CDR1 MGHRA, CDR2 YSYEKL. The CDR3 contains 14 residues. Unmatched junction bases numbered 3, after V lost 6 bases and J lost 6 bases. The chain combines TRBV4-1 with TRBJ2-1; 12 bases are shared with TRBD2. The clonotype was recovered from a man aged 18 to 30 in good health. Some clones in this sample may be carry-over from other donors' samples. The sequencing input was naive CD4+ T cells from PBMCs. Subset defined: CD45RA+ positively selected. In nucleotides, the CDR3 is TGCGCCAGCAGTCGACTAGCGGGAGTCAATGAGCAGTTCTTC. Translating gives CASSRLAGVNEQFF.